This T cell receptor beta chain was sequenced in a study of cytomegalovirus exposure and HLA in healthy donors. General observations from the study: There were reportedly fewer N-insertions in an Asian-associated ancestry cluster than the approximately 670-donor mean, in a later analysis.

PCR involved 60 Vbeta and 13 Jbeta primers. Some clones are missing from TCRdb's copy, which holds only in-frame ones; the method was immunoSEQ multiplex PCR. The sample has about 94,000 clones; more than 65% are singletons. This clone was seen only a few times. The target antigen is unknown. Germline-derived CDR1 and CDR2 are PRHDT and FYEKMQ (reference sequence). CDR3 length: 15 amino acids. Trimming removed 5 bases from V and 3 bases from J; junction bases left unmatched: 5. Material for sequencing was PBMCs. This sequence was found in a human donor in good health. The chain is built from TRBV13 and TRBJ1-5; the match to TRBD1 covers 9 bases. This chain's CDR3 is CASSRTGEFNQPQHF. The CDR3 nucleotides are TGTGCCAGCAGCAGGACAGGGGAATTCAATCAGCCCCAGCATTTT. The full variable domain, its missing parts supplied by reference TRBV13 and TRBJ1-5, is AAGVIQSPRHLIKEKRETATLKCYPIPRHDTVYWYQQGPGQDPQFLISFYEKMQSDKGSIPDRFSAQQFSDYHSELNMSSLELGDSALYFCASSRTGEFNQPQHFGDGTRLSIL.